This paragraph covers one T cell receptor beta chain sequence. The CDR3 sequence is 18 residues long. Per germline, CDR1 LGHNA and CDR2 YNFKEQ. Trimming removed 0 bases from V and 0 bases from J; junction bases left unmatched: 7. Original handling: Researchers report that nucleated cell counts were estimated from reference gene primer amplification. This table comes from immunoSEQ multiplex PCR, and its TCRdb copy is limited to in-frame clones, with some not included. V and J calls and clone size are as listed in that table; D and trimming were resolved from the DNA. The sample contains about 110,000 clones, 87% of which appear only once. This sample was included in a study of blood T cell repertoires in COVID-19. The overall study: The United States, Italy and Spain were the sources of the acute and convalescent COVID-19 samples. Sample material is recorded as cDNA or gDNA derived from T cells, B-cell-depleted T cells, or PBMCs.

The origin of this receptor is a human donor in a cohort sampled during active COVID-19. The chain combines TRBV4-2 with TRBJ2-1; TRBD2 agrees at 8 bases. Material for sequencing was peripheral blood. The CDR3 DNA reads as TGTGCCAGCAGCCAAGAACTCGGGGGGGCGAGCTCCTACAATGAGCAGTTCTTC. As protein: CASSQELGGASSYNEQFF.